These 32 T cell receptor beta chains originate from one sample sequenced in a study of blood T cell repertoires in COVID-19. Libraries were prepared by immunoSEQ multiplex PCR; TCRdb keeps only in-frame clonotypes and omits some of them. The sample carries some 390,000 clones, approximately 92% recorded once. Material: PBMCs or T cells enriched from blood (not recorded which). The receptors shown here come from a man aged 30 to 45 who had recovered from COVID-19.

CDR3 DNA: TGTGCCAGCAGTCCATGGGGCGATGAGCAGTTCTTC. Protein product: CASSPWGDEQFF. The V gene is TRBV28, the J gene TRBJ2-1; weak D call: TRBD1 (5 bases). This CDR3 has 12 amino acids. V was trimmed by 5 bases and J by 8 bases, leaving 10 bases between them. Germline V CDR1 and CDR2: MDHEN, SYDVKM.

The J gene is TRBJ2-1, the V gene TRBV5-1; 7 bases line up with TRBD2. Germline V gives CDR1 SGHRS, CDR2 YFSETQ. The ends lost 3 bases at V and 2 bases at J; junction bases unmatched: 5. The length of the CDR3 is 15 residues. In nucleotides, the CDR3 is TGCGCCAGCAGCTCCCTAGCGGATACCTACAATGAGCAGTTCTTC. The encoded protein is CASSSLADTYNEQFF.

V gene TRBV7-9 combines with J gene TRBJ1-6; D remains unclear. This CDR3 region has 14 residues. Trimming removed 6 bases from V and 8 bases from J, with 14 bases in between. CDR1 SEHNR and CDR2 FQNEAQ come from the germline V gene (reference sequence). CDR3 loop: CASSPTYEDSPLHF. Here the CDR3 DNA reads TGTGCCAGCAGTCCGACTTATGAGGATTCACCCCTCCACTTT.

The chain uses TRBV28 and TRBJ2-5; the match to TRBD2 covers 12 bases. Trimming at V came to 7 bases and at J to 3 bases, leaving 3 bases not matched to a gene. Germline V gene sequence: CDR1 MDHEN, CDR2 SYDVKM. The CDR3 totals 14 residues. The CDR3: CASKRLAGEETQYF. CDR3 nucleotides: TGTGCCAGCAAACGACTAGCGGGAGAAGAGACCCAGTACTTC.

This clone appeared a few times. J is TRBJ1-4 and V is TRBV13, with 7 bases lining up with TRBD1. J gave up 7 bases and V 4 bases, and 12 bases lay outside the gene matches. The germline gives CDR1 PRHDT, CDR2 FYEKMQ (reference sequence). The CDR3 contains 16 residues. The CDR3 DNA follows: TGTGCCAGCAGCTCACGCCCGACAGGGCGGAGTGAAAAACTGTTTTTT. Translating it yields CASSSRPTGRSEKLFF.

This chain links TRBV10-2 with TRBJ2-7, with D perhaps TRBD2 (6 bases). V gave up 0 bases and J gave up 6 bases, with 15 bases separating them. CDR1 and CDR2 (germline): WSHSY, SAAADI. The CDR3 sequence is 15 residues long. CDR3 protein: CASSESTGALLEQYF. For the CDR3, the DNA is TGCGCCAGCAGTGAGTCGACGGGAGCACTCCTCGAGCAGTACTTC.

The genes are TRBV24-1 and TRBJ2-7; D is possibly TRBD1 (5 bases). Trimming left V 5 bases short and J 6 bases short, with 13 bases between. This CDR3 is built from 13 residues. The germline V gene has CDR1 KGHDR and CDR2 SFDVKD. CDR3 in DNA: TGTGCCACCAGTGGACAGACTCGCGGCGAGCAGTACTTC. Translation: CATSGQTRGEQYF.

The genes are TRBV28 and TRBJ1-3; TRBD1 matches 7 bases. V gave up 5 bases and J gave up 4 bases; unmatched junction bases: 8. This CDR3 has 15 residues. Germline V lookup: CDR1 MDHEN, CDR2 SYDVKM. The CDR3, as DNA: TGTGCCAGCAGTGACGGACAGGCAGGGGGAAACACCATATATTTT. It yields the protein CASSDGQAGGNTIYF.

The chain links TRBV19 to TRBJ2-3, with a tentative D call TRBD2 (6 bases). V lost 5 bases and J 6 bases, leaving 15 bases between the germline ends. The CDR3 runs to 14 residues. Germline loops: CDR1 LNHDA, CDR2 SQIVND (reference sequence). In nucleotides, the CDR3 is TGTGCCAGTAGTCCTGGAGGGTTTTCGGATACGCAGTATTTT. The encoded protein is CASSPGGFSDTQYF.

The chain links TRBV7-8 to TRBJ2-1; 9 bases align to TRBD2. There are 16 residues in the CDR3. Looked up from germline, CDR1 is SGHVS and CDR2 is FQNEAQ. V was pared by 6 bases and J by 5 bases, with 11 bases of the junction left unmatched. CDR3 protein: CASSPIAGARDNEQFF. In DNA, the CDR3 is TGTGCCAGCAGTCCTATAGCGGGAGCAAGGGACAATGAGCAGTTCTTC.

The chain recombines TRBV7-2 with TRBJ2-2; D is perhaps TRBD2 (5 bases). V gave up 1 base and J gave up 6 bases, with 12 bases separating them. CDR1 and CDR2 from the germline V gene are SGHTA and FQGNSA. The CDR3 contains 15 residues. The CDR3 sequence: CASSLGIWGAGELFF. CDR3 coding DNA: TGTGCCAGCAGCTTAGGGATCTGGGGAGCCGGGGAGCTGTTTTTT. Variable domain in full (rest from reference TRBV7-2 and TRBJ2-2): GAGVSQSPSNKVTEKGKDVELRCDPISGHTALYWYRQSLGQGLEFLIYFQGNSAPDKSGLPSDRFSAERTGGSVSTLTIQRTQQEDSAVYLCASSLGIWGAGELFFGEGSRLTVL.

The chain joins TRBV15 to TRBJ1-1, with 7 bases lining up with TRBD1. CDR3 length: 14 amino acids. CDR1 LNHNV and CDR2 YYDKDF come from the germline V gene (reference sequence). V shed 4 bases, J shed 1 base, and the junction held 3 bases outside the gene matches. CDR3 in amino acids: CATSKRQGNTEAFF. Here the CDR3 DNA reads TGTGCCACCAGCAAGCGACAGGGGAACACTGAAGCTTTCTTT. The whole variable domain, remainder taken from reference TRBV15 and TRBJ1-1, is DAMVIQNPRYQVTQFGKPVTLSCSQTLNHNVMYWYQQKSSQAPKLLFHYYDKDFNNEADTPDNFQSRRPNTSFCFLDIRSPGLGDTAMYLCATSKRQGNTEAFFGQGTRLTVV.

The rearrangement links TRBV4-2 to TRBJ2-1; D gene ambiguous. The V and J ends lost 0 bases and 0 bases respectively, with 12 bases between them. Germline V gene lookup returns CDR1 LGHNA and CDR2 YNFKEQ. The CDR3 has 17 amino acids. This CDR3 reads CASSQDLPTGSYNEQFF. The CDR3 nucleotides read TGTGCCAGCAGCCAAGATTTGCCCACGGGCTCCTACAATGAGCAGTTCTTC.

This clone was counted once. The V gene is TRBV30, the J gene TRBJ1-6; D perhaps matches TRBD1 (6 bases). V was shortened by 4 bases and J by 9 bases, with 22 bases between the two germline ends. Germline CDR1 and CDR2: GTSNPN and SVGIG (reference sequence). This CDR3 is 16 amino acids long. CDR3 DNA: TGTGCCTGGATGTTTGGGACAAGAAAGGGTAGTTCACCCCTCCACTTT. Protein: CAWMFGTRKGSSPLHF.

J is TRBJ2-3 and V is TRBV28, with D maybe TRBD2 (6 bases). Germline CDR1 reads MDHEN; CDR2 reads SYDVKM. V was pared by 6 bases and J by 3 bases, with 16 bases between. The CDR3 is 15 amino acids. This CDR3 reads CASRSEWGRTDTQYF. The DNA for the CDR3 is TGTGCCAGCAGGAGTGAGTGGGGGAGGACAGATACGCAGTATTTT.

This clone came up a few times. The chain carries TRBV2 and TRBJ1-1; D remains unclear. Trimming took 3 bases from V and 2 from J, leaving 16 bases between them. The germline CDR1 and CDR2 sequences are SNHLY and FYNNEI. This CDR3 spans 16 amino acids. The CDR3 loop is CASSEEDYWSNTEAFF. The CDR3 coding sequence is TGTGCCAGCAGTGAGGAGGACTATTGGAGTAACACTGAAGCTTTCTTT.

The chain links TRBV5-1 to TRBJ1-1; TRBD1 is a possible D gene (5 bases). Per the germline V gene, CDR1 is SGHRS and CDR2 is YFSETQ. The CDR3 sequence is 13 residues long. Trimming shortened V by 3 bases and J by 7 bases, and 13 bases separated the two germline ends. The CDR3 DNA reads TGCGCCAGCAGCTACGGCGGGGGTCTTGAAGCTTTCTTT. As protein: CASSYGGGLEAFF.

The chain carries TRBV4-1 and TRBJ1-6; TRBD1 might be the D (5 bases). The V end lost 0 bases, the J end lost 9 bases, and 15 bases lay between the germline ends. Per germline, CDR1 MGHRA and CDR2 YSYEKL. This CDR3 has 16 amino acids. The CDR3 coding sequence is TGCGCCAGCAGCCAAGATAAGGGACTCCTCATTTCACCCCTCCACTTT. Translated, it gives CASSQDKGLLISPLHF.

The chain recombines TRBV18 with TRBJ1-4; the D gene is possibly TRBD1 (5 bases). Germline CDR1 KGHSH, CDR2 LQKENI. This CDR3 is built from 16 residues. The V gene lost 3 bases and the J gene lost 0 bases, with 11 bases spanning the gap. CDR3 region: CASSPGGTATNEKLFF. CDR3 nucleotide sequence: TGTGCCAGCTCACCGGGAGGGACTGCAACTAATGAAAAACTGTTTTTT.

In this sample, this clone turned up a few times. The chain combines TRBV7-8 with TRBJ2-7; D not resolved. This CDR3 has 13 residues. Germline values: CDR1 SGHVS, CDR2 FQNEAQ. Trimming left V 4 bases short and J 3 bases short, with 10 bases between. CDR3 bases: TGTGCCAGCAGCTCCTTTGAGAGCTACGAGCAGTACTTC. Its protein product is CASSSFESYEQYF. The full variable domain, in which reference TRBV7-8 and TRBJ2-7 provide the parts outside the CDR3, is GAGVSQSPRYKVAKRGQDVALRCDPISGHVSLFWYQQALGQGPEFLTYFQNEAQLDKSGLPSDRFFAERPEGSVSTLKIQRTQQEDSAVYLCASSSFESYEQYFGPGTRLTVT.

The chain has TRBV5-1 and TRBJ1-1; no clear D gene. Trimming pared 4 bases from V and 0 bases from J, leaving 7 bases between. Germline V gene data show CDR1 as SGHRS and CDR2 as YFSETQ. The CDR3 loop spans 13 amino acids. CDR3 nucleotides: TGCGCCAGCAGCACCCGGTTGAACACTGAAGCTTTCTTT. It translates to CASSTRLNTEAFF.

V is TRBV12-3 or TRBV12-4 and J is TRBJ1-4; D unclear. This CDR3 has 11 amino acids. V was pared by 5 bases and J by 10 bases, with 8 bases between. The CDR3 DNA follows: TGTGCCAGCAGTCAAAGAGGAAAACTGTTTTTT. It yields the protein CASSQRGKLFF.

Concerning this clone itself: Other DNA variants within this sample encode the same CDR3. This chain joins TRBV5-1 and TRBJ2-7, with 10 bases lining up with TRBD1. The CDR3 length is 14 residues. V lost 4 bases, J lost 2 bases, and 3 bases stayed unmatched. Germline values: CDR1 SGHRS, CDR2 YFSETQ. CDR3 amino acids: CASSSGTGAYEQYF. The CDR3 nucleotides are TGCGCCAGCAGCAGCGGGACAGGGGCCTACGAGCAGTACTTC.

This chain connects TRBV9 to TRBJ1-1; weak D call: TRBD1 (5 bases). The CDR3 is made up of 12 amino acids. Germline CDR1 reads SGDLS; CDR2 reads YYNGEE. V gave up 3 bases and J gave up 5 bases, with 8 bases separating them. The CDR3 sequence is CASSATGTEAFF. CDR3 in DNA: TGTGCCAGCAGCGCCACAGGAACTGAAGCTTTCTTT.

This chain joins TRBV29-1 and TRBJ1-5; D is possibly TRBD1 (6 bases). The CDR3 spans 13 residues. Deletions cut 7 bases from V and 3 bases from J, with 13 bases between. The germline V gene encodes CDR1 SQVTM and CDR2 ANQGSEA. The CDR3 reads CSALTGYNQPQHF. In DNA, the CDR3 is TGCAGCGCACTGACAGGTTACAATCAGCCCCAGCATTTT.

As for this clone: This specimen includes other DNA sequences encoding the same CDR3. The CDR3 sequence is CASSRDSSGNTIYF. CDR3 coding DNA: TGTGCCAGCTCACGGGACAGCTCTGGAAACACCATATATTTT. The gene calls are TRBV18 and TRBJ1-3; 7 bases line up with TRBD1. The CDR3 is made up of 14 amino acids. The V gene end was trimmed by 4 bases and the J gene end by 0 bases; junction bases not matched to a gene: 0. Germline V lookup: CDR1 KGHSH, CDR2 LQKENI.

This chain uses TRBV28 with TRBJ1-2, with D possibly TRBD1 on 6 matching bases. Germline-derived CDR1 and CDR2 are MDHEN and SYDVKM. The V end was cut by 2 bases, the J end by 8 bases, with 12 bases between. The CDR3 loop spans 13 amino acids. The CDR3: CASSLRQVGGYTF. Written as DNA, the CDR3 is TGTGCCAGCAGTTTACGACAGGTCGGCGGCTACACCTTC.

CDR3 nucleotides: TGCGCCAGCTCCCCTGGTGGACAGAATCAGCCCCAGCATTTT. Its protein is CASSPGGQNQPQHF. The chain links TRBV5-1 to TRBJ1-5, with D possibly matching TRBD1 (6 bases). V was trimmed by 7 bases and J by 4 bases, leaving 15 bases between them. CDR1 and CDR2 from the germline V gene are SGHRS and YFSETQ. The CDR3 contains 14 residues.

This sequence joins TRBV30 and TRBJ2-3, with 7 bases aligning to TRBD1. In germline, CDR1 is GTSNPN, CDR2 SVGIG (reference sequence). After removal of 8 bases from V and 5 bases from J, the junction contained 10 bases not matched to a gene. The CDR3 extends over 13 amino acids. In DNA form, the CDR3 reads TGTGCCGCGGACAGGCAGCAAGGAGATACGCAGTATTTT. This codes for CAADRQQGDTQYF.

The CDR3 here is CASSKEGAGGQSNEQYF. For the CDR3, the DNA is TGTGCCAGCAGCAAAGAGGGCGCGGGGGGACAGAGCAACGAGCAGTACTTC. The chain couples TRBV21-1 to TRBJ2-7; the D call of TRBD2 is as the table states it, not checked on the DNA. TRBV21-1 is a known pseudogene. The length of the CDR3 is 17 residues.

This clone has a single count. The V gene is TRBV27, the J gene TRBJ2-1, with 12 bases matching TRBD2. V shed 6 bases, J shed 8 bases, and the junction held 8 bases outside the gene matches. This CDR3 spans 15 amino acids. CDR1 and CDR2 (germline): MNHEY, SMNVEV (reference sequence). CDR3: CASSFRTSGMDEQFF. DNA for the CDR3: TGTGCCAGCAGCTTCCGGACTAGCGGGATGGATGAGCAGTTCTTC.

V and J are TRBV12-5 and TRBJ2-7, with a weak D call TRBD1 (6 bases). The CDR3 covers 12 residues. Germline CDR1 is LGHNT and CDR2 is FRNRAP. Deletions cut 0 bases from V and 6 bases from J, with 6 bases between. The CDR3 sequence: CASGLVQGEQYF. The CDR3, as DNA: TGTGCTAGTGGTTTGGTACAGGGCGAGCAGTACTTC.